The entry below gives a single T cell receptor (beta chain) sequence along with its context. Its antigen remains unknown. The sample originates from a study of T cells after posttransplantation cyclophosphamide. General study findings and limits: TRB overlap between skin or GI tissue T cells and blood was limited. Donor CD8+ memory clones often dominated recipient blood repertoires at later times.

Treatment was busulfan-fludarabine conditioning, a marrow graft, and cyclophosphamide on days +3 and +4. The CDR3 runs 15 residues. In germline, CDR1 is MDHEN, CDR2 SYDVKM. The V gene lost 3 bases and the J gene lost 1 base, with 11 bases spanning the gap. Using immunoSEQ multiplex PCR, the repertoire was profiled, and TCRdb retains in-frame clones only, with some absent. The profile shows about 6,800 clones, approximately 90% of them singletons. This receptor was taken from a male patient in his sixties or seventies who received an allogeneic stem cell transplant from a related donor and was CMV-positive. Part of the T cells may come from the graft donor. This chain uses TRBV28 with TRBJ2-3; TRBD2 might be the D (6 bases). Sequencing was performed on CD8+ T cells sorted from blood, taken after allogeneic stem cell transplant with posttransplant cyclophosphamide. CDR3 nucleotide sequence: TGTGCCAGCAGTTTCGCGGGGAGCCGCACAGATACGCAGTATTTT. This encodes CASSFAGSRTDTQYF.